Listed below are T cell receptor beta chains from one sample, sequenced in a study of blood T cells in healthy people across ages. TCRdb independently ran MiXCR on the 5' RACE reads; one entry per CDR3 protein. The sample yields 600,000 to 800,000 distinct CDR3 sequences, 20% to 25% seen once. The sequenced material came from blood. The receptor set was obtained from a man in his sixties or seventies in good health. The CDR3 runs from the conserved cysteine through the conserved F or W. A D gene is named only where the DNA matches it firmly. A row's size may be missing; if present it is once, few, many or a size class.

abundance	v_gene	j_gene	d_gene	CDR3nt	CDR3aa
many	TRBV20-1	TRBJ2-7	NA	TGCAGTGCTAGTTCAGGGGCGTCCTACGAGCAGTACTTC	CSASSGASYEQYF
NA	TRBV18	TRBJ2-5	NA	TGTGCCAGCTCACCGCCCGGACAGACTGAGCAGTACTTC	CASSPPGQTEQYF
few	TRBV3-1	TRBJ1-2	NA	TGTGCCAGCAGCAGCCGGGGTGACGCCTATGGCTACACCTTC	CASSSRGDAYGYTF
few	TRBV20-1	TRBJ2-2	NA	TGCAGTGCGGAACCCGCCTTAGCAGAGAACACCGGGGAGCTGTTTTTT	CSAEPALAENTGELFF
NA	TRBV7-9	TRBJ2-1	NA	TGTGCCAGCAGCATACCTGGGGGCTCCTACAATGAGCAGTTCTTC	CASSIPGGSYNEQFF
few	TRBV4-1	TRBJ2-1	TRBD2	TGCGCCAGCAGCCTATGGACTAGCGGGGGAACTAACAATGAGCAGTTCTTC	CASSLWTSGGTNNEQFF
NA	TRBV7-2	TRBJ2-3	NA	TGTGCCAGCAGCTTATTTCCCCCAGCGGATACGCAGTATTTT	CASSLFPPADTQYF
few	TRBV5-6	TRBJ2-7	TRBD2	TGTGCCAGCAGCTTGATGGCGGGAGTTATGAACGAGCAGTACTTC	CASSLMAGVMNEQYF
NA	TRBV5-1	TRBJ2-3	NA	TGCGCCAGCAGTAGGGACACCCAAGATACGCAGTATTTT	CASSRDTQDTQYF
NA	TRBV12-3/TRBV12-4	TRBJ2-3	NA	TGTGCCAGCAGCCGAAGACGGTCAGATACGCAGTATTTT	CASSRRRSDTQYF
NA	TRBV6-2/TRBV6-3	TRBJ2-7	NA	TGTGCCAGCAAAACCGGCTCAGTAGGCGAGCAGTACTTC	CASKTGSVGEQYF
NA	TRBV7-2	TRBJ2-3	TRBD2	TGTGCCAGCAGCCGAGGCTGGACTAGCTTTAGCACAGATACGCAGTATTTT	CASSRGWTSFSTDTQYF
NA	TRBV7-2	TRBJ2-5	NA	TGTGCCAGCAGCTTCTCCCCAGGGCCAGAGACCCAGTACTTC	CASSFSPGPETQYF
NA	TRBV29-1	TRBJ2-3	TRBD2	TGCAGCGTTGAAGAGCCCCTCGCGGGAGGGCCTAGCACAGATACGCAGTATTTT	CSVEEPLAGGPSTDTQYF
few	TRBV5-1	TRBJ2-3	NA	TGCGCCAGCAGCGCCGTTCCGGCTGGCGGCACAGATACGCAGTATTTT	CASSAVPAGGTDTQYF
NA	TRBV27	TRBJ2-5	TRBD2	TGTGCCAGCAGTTTAAGGGCTAGCGGGCAAATCCAAGAGACCCAGTACTTC	CASSLRASGQIQETQYF
NA	TRBV2	TRBJ2-1	NA	TGTGCCAGCAGAGGGGGTAATGCCTACAATGAGCAGTTCTTC	CASRGGNAYNEQFF
few	TRBV12-3/TRBV12-4	TRBJ1-5	TRBD1	TGTGCCAGCAGTTCGTCCGCCCCCGGGACAGCTAAGCCCCAGCATTTT	CASSSSAPGTAKPQHF
few	TRBV29-1	TRBJ2-2	NA	TGCAGCGTTGGTAATACAGGTGACGGGGAGCTGTTTTTT	CSVGNTGDGELFF
NA	TRBV21-1	TRBJ2-5	NA	TGTGCCAGCAGCGTGATGCGGATAGCGGGAGAGCAAGAGACCCAGTACTTC	CASSVMRIAGEQETQYF
NA	TRBV20-1	TRBJ1-2	TRBD1	TGCAGTGCTCCTACAGGGGGCACTAACTATGGCTACACCTTC	CSAPTGGTNYGYTF
NA	TRBV2	TRBJ2-1	TRBD2	TGTGCCAGCAGTCCGACTAGCGTCAATAACAATGAGCAGTTCTTC	CASSPTSVNNNEQFF
NA	TRBV5-1	TRBJ2-5	TRBD2	TGCGCCAGCAGCTTGCGTTCGGTAGCGGGCCGGGGAGAGACCCAGTACTTC	CASSLRSVAGRGETQYF
NA	TRBV20-1	TRBJ2-7	TRBD2	TGCAGTGCTTTTCCGACTAGCGCCTCCTACGAGCAGTACTTC	CSAFPTSASYEQYF
NA	TRBV21-1	TRBJ2-1	NA	TGTGCCAGCAGCAACACTAGCGGGTATTCCTACAATGAGCAGTTCTTC	CASSNTSGYSYNEQFF
many	TRBV6-2/TRBV6-3	TRBJ2-5	NA	TGTGCCAGCAGTTATGGGTCTAGCGACCAAGAGACCCAGTACTTC	CASSYGSSDQETQYF
few	TRBV27	TRBJ1-4	NA	TGTGCCAGCAGCCCCTACCCAACAACTAATGAAAAACTGTTTTTT	CASSPYPTTNEKLFF
few	TRBV28	TRBJ2-4	NA	TGTGCCAGCAGTCTTCAGGTATTCATAAACATTCAGTACTTC	CASSLQVFINIQYF
NA	TRBV9	TRBJ2-2	NA	TGTGCCAGCAGCCTCTTCGGGAGTCGCACCGGGGAGCTGTTTTTT	CASSLFGSRTGELFF
once	TRBV11-2	TRBJ2-1	TRBD2	TGTGCCAGCAGCTTAAGTCCCGGGACTAGCGGGAGGTTTAATGAGCAGTTCTTC	CASSLSPGTSGRFNEQFF
few	TRBV12-3/TRBV12-4	TRBJ2-3	NA	TGTGCCAGCAGTTTTGGATCAACTAGCTCCGATACGCAGTATTTT	CASSFGSTSSDTQYF
few	TRBV29-1	TRBJ1-1	NA	TGCAGCGTTTCGCGACAGGCGAACACTGAAGCTTTCTTT	CSVSRQANTEAFF
NA	TRBV3-1	TRBJ1-6	NA	TGTGCCAGCAGCCAAGATCGGGGGGGGCTTAATAATTCACCCCTCCACTTT	CASSQDRGGLNNSPLHF
NA	TRBV10-3	TRBJ1-1	NA	TGTGCCATCAGTGAAGGGGGTATCACTGAAGCTTTCTTT	CAISEGGITEAFF
many	TRBV20-1	TRBJ2-5	NA	TGCAGTGCTAGTCGTTTCAGCCGGGAGACCCAGTACTTC	CSASRFSRETQYF
NA	TRBV20-1	TRBJ2-1	TRBD2	TGCAGTGCTAGAGACGGAGGGGTAAAGACTAGCGGGATTTACAATGAGCAGTTCTTC	CSARDGGVKTSGIYNEQFF
few	TRBV20-1	TRBJ1-2	NA	TGCAGTGCCCCATTGGGAGGGGGGAATGGCTACACCTTC	CSAPLGGGNGYTF
NA	TRBV5-1	TRBJ2-7	TRBD2	TGCGCCAGCAGCTTGGCGGGTAGCGGGGGCCTCTACGAGCAGTACTTC	CASSLAGSGGLYEQYF
few	TRBV11-2	TRBJ2-4	NA	TGTGCCAGCAGCTCCCCCGAACTTACCAAAAACATTCAGTACTTC	CASSSPELTKNIQYF
few	TRBV18	TRBJ2-7	NA	TGTGCCAGCTCACCAGGAGACGGGGAGCAGTACTTC	CASSPGDGEQYF
few	TRBV20-1	TRBJ2-5	TRBD2	TGCAGTGCTAACTTAGCGGGAGATGGCGAGACCCAGTACTTC	CSANLAGDGETQYF
NA	TRBV28	TRBJ1-2	NA	TGTGCCAGCAGTCTTGTGGGGGCTGCGGACTATGGCTACACCTTC	CASSLVGAADYGYTF
few	TRBV4-2	TRBJ2-2	TRBD2	TGTGCCAGCAGCTGGGGACTAGCGGGAGGGCCTGTGGGCGGGGAGCTGTTTTTT	CASSWGLAGGPVGGELFF
NA	TRBV12-3/TRBV12-4	TRBJ2-7	TRBD2	TGTGCCAGCTCCGTCGGGAGGGACGACGAGCAGTACTTC	CASSVGRDDEQYF
NA	TRBV7-9	TRBJ2-2	NA	TGTGCCAGCAGTCGGGTGGACGGGGAGCTGTTTTTT	CASSRVDGELFF
NA	TRBV6-5	TRBJ1-3	TRBD1	TGTGCCAGCAGTCGCTCCGACAGGGGGACTGGAAACACCATATATTTT	CASSRSDRGTGNTIYF
NA	TRBV3-1	TRBJ2-1	NA	TGTGCCAGCAGCGCACCAGCATTATACAATGAGCAGTTCTTC	CASSAPALYNEQFF
few	TRBV4-1	TRBJ2-7	NA	TGCGCCAGCAGCCAAAGGGGAGCGGACTACGAGCAGTACTTC	CASSQRGADYEQYF
NA	TRBV15	TRBJ2-3	TRBD2	TGTGCCACCAGCAAGCGGGAGGGCCTCACAGATACGCAGTATTTT	CATSKREGLTDTQYF
few	TRBV25-1	TRBJ2-1	TRBD1	TGTGCCAGCAGTGTTGAGGGGGCCGCTCCTAGGGAGCAGTTCTTC	CASSVEGAAPREQFF
few	TRBV7-6	TRBJ1-4	TRBD1	TGTGCCAGCAGCTCGGACAGGGTTAATGAAAAACTGTTTTTT	CASSSDRVNEKLFF
few	TRBV20-1	TRBJ2-7	NA	TGCAGTGCTAGAGAAAGACTCTCCTACGAGCAGTACTTC	CSARERLSYEQYF
NA	TRBV5-1	TRBJ2-5	NA	TGCGCCAGCAGCTCCCCCGGTGTGGAGACCCAGTACTTC	CASSSPGVETQYF
few	TRBV7-2	TRBJ1-6	NA	TGTGCCAGCAGCTTATCGGGATCGAATTCACCCCTCCACTTT	CASSLSGSNSPLHF
NA	TRBV10-3	TRBJ1-1	NA	TGTGCCATCAGGTTAACGGGACACATGAACACTGAAGCTTTCTTT	CAIRLTGHMNTEAFF
few	TRBV20-1	TRBJ2-7	TRBD2	TGCAGTGCTAGGGGATCTAGCGGGCCTTACAGCGAGCAGTACTTC	CSARGSSGPYSEQYF
many	TRBV12-3/TRBV12-4	TRBJ2-7	NA	TGTGCCAGCAGTGTATCCGAGAGGAGCGAGCAGTACTTC	CASSVSERSEQYF
NA	TRBV28	TRBJ2-4	NA	TGTGCCAGCAGTTTCGGCCAGGGGCTAGCCAAAAACATTCAGTACTTC	CASSFGQGLAKNIQYF
NA	TRBV12-3/TRBV12-4	TRBJ1-1	NA	TGTGCCAGCAGTTCCAGGCTTATGAACACTGAAGCTTTCTTT	CASSSRLMNTEAFF